This T cell receptor (beta chain) derives from a study of blood T cell repertoires in COVID-19 (dated by TCRdb to the early 2020s). A note on the overall study: Collaborator samples came from the United States, Italy and Spain and covered acute and convalescent phases of COVID-19. Samples came from the ongoing ImmuneRACE study (first 160 participants) plus 1,254 subjects from 6 global collaborators. Nearly every sample came with metadata listing a de-identified subject ID, COVID-19 status, age in years and sex. The repertoires were released in a freely available public database meant as a resource for research on the immune response to SARS-CoV-2. The prospective study material was composed of cDNA or gDNA derived from T cells, B-cell-depleted T cells, or PBMCs. Where available, HLA class I and class II types were taken from metadata supplied by the sample provider and were not determined by assay-based typing. Subjects who had been exposed to COVID-19, were actively infected with it, or had recovered from it provided the deeply sampled blood TCRbeta repertoires that made up the dataset.

The immunoSEQ Assay, a bias-controlled multiplex PCR, was used to amplify TCRbeta CDR3 regions from genomic DNA. From the authors' description of their analysis: Within the assay, amplification of reference gene primers was used to estimate how many nucleated cells each sample contained. To quantify the absolute abundance of each unique TCRbeta CDR3 rearrangement, sequence reads were collapsed and filtered. Productive Simpson clonality was computed per sample as the square root of Simpson's diversity index over productive rearrangements. TCRdb carries this immuneACCESS record with in-frame sequences only. Its versions omit some clonotypes, under half of them owing to an unresolved V gene in the studies checked, with the rest unexplained. D and trimming were read from the DNA, whereas the V and J calls and clone size are those reported in that table. Within this sample are approximately 230,000 clones, with about 83% of them counted one time only. The ten largest account for roughly 5% of the sample.

Overall study outcomes, separate from this receptor: The amount of clinical and demographic metadata varied by source and participant and was provided uncurated.

Each collaborating institution followed its own protocols to collect whole blood in K2EDTA tubes. For TCRbeta analysis, collaborators shipped samples in one of three forms: frozen whole blood, isolated PBMCs, or DNA extracted from either of those sample types. With respect to this clone: Its antigen is not yet known. No clone much larger than this one lies a single base away; base qualities are absent.

Sequencing was carried out using peripheral blood. The sequence was obtained from an elderly man with acute or convalescent COVID-19.

The CDR3 protein sequence reads: CASTNRAYTEAFF. The nucleotide sequence is given as TGTGCCAGCACCAACAGGGCTTACACTGAAGCTTTCTTT. The chain uses TRBV2 and TRBJ1-1, with TRBD1 as a weak D call on 6 bases. The germline V gene supplies CDR1 SNHLY and CDR2 FYNNEI. V and J are truncated by 7 bases and 3 bases respectively, leaving an intervening sequence of 12 bases. Its CDR3 holds 13 amino acids, cysteine through phenylalanine. CDR3 DNA is the only sequence kept; it has 39 bases, read in frame from the first base.